The rows below give T cell receptor beta chains drawn from one sample of a study of lymphopenia after photon versus proton radiotherapy. Assay: immunoSEQ multiplex PCR; the TCRdb copy retains only in-frame clones and omits some. This sample has 35,000 to 40,000 clones; over 65% occur once, and the top ten carry around 2.7%. The material was peripheral blood, obtained from a patient treated with photon-based radiotherapy. All receptors come from a man aged 45 to 65 with gastric cancer. Both conserved end residues are part of each CDR3. The D gene is left open where the match is weak.

J gene	V gene	D gene	CDR3 protein
TRBJ2-3	TRBV19	TRBD1	CASSRDRGADTQYF
TRBJ2-2	TRBV19	TRBD2	CASTSTAGATGELFF
TRBJ1-2	TRBV27	.	CASSLRGGDGYTF
TRBJ2-3	TRBV29-1	.	CSVGLVSDTQYF
TRBJ2-3	TRBV5-4	.	CASSWTPGPTDTQYF
TRBJ1-5	TRBV6-5	.	CASSQRTITQHF
TRBJ2-7	TRBV28	.	CASSSLPSANYRSYEQYF
TRBJ2-7	TRBV4-3	TRBD1	CASSQGGGSDRAYEQYF
TRBJ1-2	TRBV2	.	CASRATGTGGYTF
TRBJ2-3	TRBV6-1	.	CASSEVKERGDTQYF
TRBJ2-1	TRBV11-2	TRBD2	CASSPRLAGELNEQFF
TRBJ2-3	TRBV11-3	TRBD2	CASSLGASGSTDTQYF
TRBJ2-7	TRBV2	.	CASTIGGLSSYEQYF
TRBJ2-5	TRBV28	.	CATQTGRETQYF
TRBJ1-5	TRBV27	.	CATTRALIDQPQHF
TRBJ2-5	TRBV28	TRBD1	CASTPPRGPQYF
TRBJ2-2	TRBV6-5	.	CASSYAGELFF
TRBJ2-7	TRBV5-6	TRBD1	CASSLKHRGSYEQYF
TRBJ2-1	TRBV15	.	CATSRDRQANEQFF
TRBJ1-1	TRBV28	TRBD1	CASSLPQGVPGQQNTEAFF
TRBJ2-5	TRBV2	.	CASASSGLGTGETQYF
TRBJ2-5	TRBV28	.	CASSHQGEVGETQYF
TRBJ1-2	TRBV29-1	TRBD1	CSVMTGTGYTF
TRBJ2-2	TRBV30	.	CAWTPGGTGELFF
TRBJ2-3	TRBV5-4	TRBD2	CASSSGLAGVPGTQYF
TRBJ1-1	TRBV6-5	TRBD1	CASRRTGGANEAFF
TRBJ2-7	TRBV10-3	TRBD2	CAISERRAGDQSYEQYF
TRBJ2-7	TRBV7-9	.	CASSLVWSYEQYF
TRBJ1-1	TRBV5-1	.	CASIKGRENTEAFF
TRBJ2-3	TRBV7-2	.	CASSPGPTDTQYF
TRBJ1-2	TRBV5-1	TRBD1	CASSLTGTGGDGYTF
TRBJ2-3	TRBV4-3	.	CASSQAGQPTDTQYF
TRBJ1-2	TRBV2	.	CASTQGTNYGYTF
TRBJ2-7	TRBV7-6	TRBD2	CASSAVGREGHYEQYF
TRBJ1-1	TRBV7-2	.	CASSPGGLSRAFF
TRBJ1-4	TRBV7-2	TRBD1	CASSLDGRGDEKLFF
TRBJ2-5	TRBV21-1	.	CASSPKGGDQETQYF
TRBJ2-2	TRBV7-9	.	CASSPPGRSGTGELFF
TRBJ2-1	TRBV5-1	.	CASSSWRLFNEQFF
TRBJ2-3	TRBV7-9	TRBD1	CASSEGQGGGTDTQYF
TRBJ2-2	TRBV5-4	.	CASTNRNAGELFF
TRBJ2-3	TRBV7-2	.	CASSSWGVTDTQYF
TRBJ2-7	TRBV5-1	.	CASSQDTSYEQYF
TRBJ1-1	TRBV10-2	.	CASSVYSGTEAFF
TRBJ1-2	TRBV10-3	.	CAISEQGVDGYTF
TRBJ2-6	TRBV15	.	CATSRDRGSGANVLTF
TRBJ2-7	TRBV4-1	.	CASSQDLGAREQYF
TRBJ1-2	TRBV4-2	TRBD1	CASSQDLLTGGRYYGYTF
TRBJ2-7	TRBV27	TRBD1	CASSLSRTGVISEQYF
TRBJ1-5	TRBV6-1	.	CASSEVVSNQPQHF
TRBJ1-2	TRBV10-2	.	CASSPGRRDYGYTF
TRBJ2-5	TRBV7-8	.	CASSLEGGETQYF
TRBJ1-5	TRBV27	.	CASSPTGGQPQHF
TRBJ2-7	TRBV11-1	.	CASSSLAKGYEQYF
TRBJ2-7	TRBV28	TRBD1	CASRTGTGGYEQYF
TRBJ2-1	TRBV15	.	CATSGAYNEQFF
TRBJ1-2	TRBV28	.	CASSLSGLAVKGYTF
TRBJ2-7	TRBV7-9	.	CASSIYNYEQYF
TRBJ2-3	TRBV7-2	.	CASSLQGDTQYF
TRBJ2-1	TRBV18	TRBD2	CASSPPPGGNNEQFF